This T cell receptor beta chain was found in a study of blood T cell repertoires in COVID-19. Authors' processing steps: Amplification with reference gene primers provided the estimates of nucleated cell counts. Some clones are missing from TCRdb's copy, which holds only in-frame ones; the method was immunoSEQ multiplex PCR. V and J calls and clone size are as listed in that table; D and trimming were resolved from the DNA. The repertoire holds fewer than 250,000 clones, with more than 70% as singletons. Study members were between roughly 18 and 89 years old and lived in some 26 US regions. Recovered participants had two consecutive negative NP/OP PCR tests, healthcare professional clearance, or symptom resolution. Looked up from germline, CDR1 is MNHEY and CDR2 is SVGAGI. The CDR3 runs 13 residues. Trimming stripped 6 bases from V and 1 base from J, with 10 bases between.

The TCR originated in a woman aged 45-59 years who had recovered from COVID-19. The rearrangement links TRBV6-5 to TRBJ2-7; D is unresolved. Sequencing used PBMCs or T cells enriched from blood (not recorded which). CDR3 DNA sequence: TGTGCCAGCAGGTCCTCTCTTTCCTACGAGCAGTACTTC. Protein product: CASRSSLSYEQYF.